This TCR beta chain was retrieved from a study of human T cells and chemical hapten exposure (dated by TCRdb to the early 2020s). Study-level background: For sensitization, 2% DPC in acetone was applied to a 2 cm by 2 cm area of upper inner arm skin. Weekly therapeutic DPC doses were additionally applied to the scalp of patients throughout the roughly 24-week study period. Patch testing on the upper back used Finn chambers containing 0.01% DPC, with scoring done after 6 days according to International Contact Dermatitis Research Group standards. Most of the patients in the cohort were female, and the cohort covered alopecia areata with under or over 50% scalp involvement, alopecia totalis and alopecia universalis. Libraries were pooled for sequencing, and per-sample TCR yields varied mainly because of small differences in library volumes within the pool. In alopecia patients, the study followed how the peripheral blood TCR repertoire changed in vivo over primary and secondary sensitization to diphenylcyclopropenone (DPC), a hapten. Blood was sampled from patients pre-sensitization (week 0) and at 2, 6 and about 24 weeks after DPC sensitization. About 28 alopecia patients gave blood for TCR sequencing at one to four time points (pre-sensitization, 2, 6 and 24 weeks).

Compared with germline, V lacks 0 bases and J lacks 8 bases; bases without a gene match: 4. CDR1 and CDR2 were assigned from the germline V gene as MNHEY and SVGAGI. The CDR3 numbers 15 residues from cysteine through phenylalanine. Only CDR3 DNA remains: 45 bases, in frame from the first base. Libraries were constructed by RACE. The sequencer listed for this sample is NextSeq 500. During library preparation, unique molecular identifiers were attached to individual cDNA molecules so that TCRs could be counted quantitatively and reproducibly. From each blood RNA sample, both TCR alpha and TCR beta chains were sequenced. Under the source paper's analysis protocol: A median of roughly 99,000 TCRs per sample was observed, with a range of 23,224 to 690,600. The Decombinator software suite was used to annotate the V, J and CDR3 of the TCR reads. Every sample was subsampled to the same number of TCRs (28,000) for the PS versus PT1 abundance plots. TCRs were defined as expanded if absent before sensitization and observed at least eight times at the 2-week time point. Using fastp trimming at Q25 and MiXCR clonotype assembly, TCRdb reanalyzed the public sequencing data and kept in-frame beta chains. Rows merge per CDR3 protein into single entries with the most common DNA and genes. What appears here as the V and J calls and clone size reflects TCRdb's work, not the paper's. This sample gives approximately 340,000 distinct CDR3 sequences in total; roughly 6.9% of them show up just once. The ten largest account for less than 10% of the sample.

General findings and caveats noted by the study authors: DPC sensitization did not change the number of TCRs with a frequency above 1 in 1000, and there was no evidence of changes in global repertoire structure. Patch test score was positively correlated with the number of PT1 expanded TCRs, with significance at thresholds 8, 16 and 32 but not at 4. Repeated subsampling changed both the strength of the expansion versus patch-test correlation and the threshold at which that correlation became significant. Because all patients had alopecia, a presumed autoimmune disease, the immune response of the patients might differ from that of healthy individuals. Compared with pre-sensitization or healthy control sets, expanded TCRs formed significantly more large CDR3 similarity clusters, which is consistent with antigen-driven responses.

The table lists this clonotype with many counts. There is no known antigen for this receptor. It has no much larger one-base neighbor in the sample; base qualities were not kept. The time point label of this sample denotes: patch test 1, 2 weeks after DPC sensitization. The treatment or condition label here, explained by the study, means: therapeutic diphenylcyclopropenone sensitization with weekly scalp DPC. At each patch-test visit, blood was drawn before the patch test was applied. Eligible patients were aged 18 to 70, diagnosed with alopecia, deemed suitable for DPC therapy, and excluded if pregnant. Total RNA was extracted from unfractionated whole blood that had been collected in Tempus Blood RNA tubes.

Recombination joined TRBV6-5 with TRBJ1-6; 7 central nucleotides agree with TRBD1. The specimen was whole blood, collected in connection with sensitization to the hapten diphenylcyclopropenone (DPC). The TCR was taken from a woman between 18 and 29 years old with alopecia areata. Some clones in this sample may be carry-over from other donors' samples. The CDR3 reads CASSYSTGWDSPLHF. The sequence in DNA is TGTGCCAGCAGTTACTCGACAGGGTGGGATTCACCCCTCCACTTT.